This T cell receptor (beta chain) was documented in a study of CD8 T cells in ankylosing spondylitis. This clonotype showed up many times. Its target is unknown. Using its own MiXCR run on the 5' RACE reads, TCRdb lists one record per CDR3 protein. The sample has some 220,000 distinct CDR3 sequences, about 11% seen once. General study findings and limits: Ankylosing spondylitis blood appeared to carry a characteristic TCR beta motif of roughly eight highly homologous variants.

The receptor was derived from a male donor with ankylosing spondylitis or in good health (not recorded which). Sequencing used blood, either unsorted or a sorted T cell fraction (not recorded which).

The DNA of the CDR3 is TGTGCCAGCAGCTTAGACAGGGGCATAAATACGCAGTATTTT. It yields the protein CASSLDRGINTQYF. This chain uses TRBV7-2 with TRBJ2-3, with 7 bases matching TRBD1. Trimming took 1 base from V and 7 from J; bases not matched to a gene: 5. Per germline, CDR1 SGHTA and CDR2 FQGNSA. CDR3 size: 14 residues.